This T cell receptor beta chain stems from a study of blood T cells in healthy people across ages. Total RNA was isolated from each sample in quantities of at least 5 micrograms. Alongside a J-beta primer mix, a sample-barcoded 5' primer served in a second PCR lasting about 7 to 12 cycles. The study obtained at least 3 million CDR3-containing paired-end reads from every sample. TCRdb re-derived calls from the 5' RACE reads in MiXCR, one entry per CDR3 protein. The sample consists of approximately 800,000 distinct CDR3 sequences, about 46% of them appearing once. This clonotype was observed at least ten times. From germline, CDR1 is SGHTA and CDR2 FQGNSA. With 1 base removed from V and 4 bases from J, the gap between germline ends came to 10 bases. CDR3 length: 14 residues.

Sequenced: blood. The chain employs TRBV7-2 and TRBJ1-2; D unresolved. The TCR sequence derives from a man older than 75 in good health. This CDR3 is CASSLGQNLYGYTF. The CDR3 DNA sequence: TGTGCCAGCAGCTTAGGGCAGAACCTCTATGGCTACACCTTC. The full variable domain, rest sourced from reference TRBV7-2 and TRBJ1-2, is GAGVSQSPSNKVTEKGKDVELRCDPISGHTALYWYRQSLGQGLEFLIYFQGNSAPDKSGLPSDRFSAERTGGSVSTLTIQRTQQEDSAVYLCASSLGQNLYGYTFGSGTRLTVV.